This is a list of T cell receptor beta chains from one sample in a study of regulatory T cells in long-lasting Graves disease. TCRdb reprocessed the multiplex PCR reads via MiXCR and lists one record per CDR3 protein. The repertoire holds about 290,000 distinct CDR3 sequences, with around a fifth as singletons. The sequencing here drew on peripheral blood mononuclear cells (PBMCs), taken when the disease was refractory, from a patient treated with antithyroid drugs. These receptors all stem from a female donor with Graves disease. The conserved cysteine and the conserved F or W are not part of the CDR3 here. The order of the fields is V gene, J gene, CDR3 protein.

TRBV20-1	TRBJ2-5	SASIDGTGTQETQY
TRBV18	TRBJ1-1	ASSWGSTEAF
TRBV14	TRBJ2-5	ASSPWTGAHFFETQY
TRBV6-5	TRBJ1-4	ASSYLSGADEKLF
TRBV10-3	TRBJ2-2	AISGEADPNTGELF
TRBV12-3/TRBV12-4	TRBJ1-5	ASSLTGGRNQPQH
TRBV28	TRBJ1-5	ASSNLGVRINQPQH
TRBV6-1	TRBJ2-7	ASRLTEDYEQY
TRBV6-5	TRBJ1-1	ASSYGGGRWVDTEAF
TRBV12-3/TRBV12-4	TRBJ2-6	ASSPPGLAGNSGANVLT
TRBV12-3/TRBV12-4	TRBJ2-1	ASSLLRTSEEAINEQF
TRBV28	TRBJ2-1	ASSSIAGGVDEQF
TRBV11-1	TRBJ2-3	ASSYGQGDTDTQY
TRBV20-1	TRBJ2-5	SARDFASGRDGETQY
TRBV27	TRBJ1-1	ASTGTGGLNTEAF
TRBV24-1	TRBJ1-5	ATSDTGVYQPQH
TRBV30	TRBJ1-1	AHKPGQGFTEAF
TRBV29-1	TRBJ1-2	SVNPGQGTQGYT
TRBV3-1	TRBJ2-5	ASSQMTPSPGQY
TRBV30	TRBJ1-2	AWSLYKQGLGGYT
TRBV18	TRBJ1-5	ASSPKNRQPQH
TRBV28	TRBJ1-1	ASSSGGNPNTEAF
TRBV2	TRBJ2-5	ASIGQLQETQY
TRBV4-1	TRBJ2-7	ASSQGDSNYEQY
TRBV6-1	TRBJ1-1	ASREDRSLMNTEAF
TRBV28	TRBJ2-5	ASSEPGHFQETQY
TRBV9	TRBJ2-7	ASSVEGDTYEQY
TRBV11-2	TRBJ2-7	ASSSRPLAGGPEQY
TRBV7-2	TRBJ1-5	ANSLRDNQPQH
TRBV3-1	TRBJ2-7	ASSFGPGWYEQY
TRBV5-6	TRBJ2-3	ASSPQGADTQY
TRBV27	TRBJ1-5	ASSTVGGNQPQH
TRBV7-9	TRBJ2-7	ASSPAAAYEQY
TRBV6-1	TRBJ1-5	ASSPRGFLIQPQH
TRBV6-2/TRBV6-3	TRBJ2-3	ASRGLAEAGTDTQY